This is a list of T cell receptor beta chains from one sample in a study of CD8+CD57+ T cells in acquired aplastic anemia. TCRdb processed the reads anew with MiXCR; each CDR3 protein has one entry. The table shows around 430,000 distinct CDR3 sequences, with roughly a third occurring only once. The sequenced sample consisted of sorted CD4+, CD8+, or CD8+CD57+ T cells (not recorded which) from PBMCs. The receptors shown here come from a human donor with aplastic anemia. Each CDR3 is given without its conserved first and last residue. Size tells how often a clone was seen (once, few, many) or the class of an expanded clone, and some rows leave it out.

many TRBJ1-6 TRBV25-1 ASSPPRQGGSPLH
once TRBJ1-5 TRBV24-1 ATSDNTGPGGVGNQSQH
many TRBJ2-5 TRBV19 ASNMGGRGNQETQY
many TRBJ1-2 TRBV20-1 SARDGTNYGYT
few TRBJ1-2 TRBV18 ASSPPSQYVNYGYT
many TRBJ2-7 TRBV10-2 ASSESERTLDEQY
NA TRBJ2-1 TRBV11-2 ASSLGQGKGYNEQF
NA TRBJ2-2 TRBV12-3/TRBV12-4 ASSLIRVRTGELF
many TRBJ1-6 TRBV9 ASSVGLSSPLH
NA TRBJ2-5 TRBV2 ASSLPAGQETQY
NA TRBJ1-1 TRBV19 ASSKGTGLTEAF
NA TRBJ1-1 TRBV20-1 SADDRARNTEAF
NA TRBJ2-1 TRBV11-2 ASTPTSGASYEQF
many TRBJ1-2 TRBV7-8 ASSLTGVDGYT
NA TRBJ1-5 TRBV12-3/TRBV12-4 ASSSQGSGNQPQH
few TRBJ1-3 TRBV7-9 ASSLTESYSGNTIY
many TRBJ1-3 TRBV19 ASSSLGGNTIY
NA TRBJ2-1 TRBV11-2 ASSLGSGAYNEQF
NA TRBJ2-3 TRBV25-1 ASSSGLQNTDTQY
many TRBJ1-2 TRBV6-5 ASSYFARGYGYT
NA TRBJ1-2 TRBV5-6 ASSLGAGVGYGYT
many TRBJ1-2 TRBV20-1 SAIPFRGADGYT
NA TRBJ2-7 TRBV29-1 SGEGLAGQY
many TRBJ1-2 TRBV7-9 ASSQPQGNYGYT
NA TRBJ2-1 TRBV3-1 ASSRRISYNEQF
many TRBJ2-7 TRBV19 ASRTSDEQY
NA TRBJ2-5 TRBV12-3/TRBV12-4 ASSSWTSGLETQY
NA TRBJ1-4 TRBV6-5 ASSFHGQGTNEKLF
few TRBJ1-6 TRBV27 ASTILGVEVSPLH
many TRBJ1-6 TRBV6-5 ASRYGTENSPLH
once TRBJ2-5 TRBV10-3 AISGLAGGQETQY
NA TRBJ1-1 TRBV12-3/TRBV12-4 ASTPVGALTEAF
NA TRBJ2-6 TRBV20-1 SARTGANVLT
few TRBJ1-2 TRBV5-1 ASSLGGQGAQNYGYT
NA TRBJ1-4 TRBV10-3 AISETSTEKLF
few TRBJ1-1 TRBV20-1 RTGPPMNTEAF
NA TRBJ2-3 TRBV5-1 ASSLEGGDTQY
once TRBJ2-1 TRBV10-3 AISESTGRPYNEQF
NA TRBJ2-7 TRBV11-2 ASSLEAPAGVFAYEQY
NA TRBJ1-6 TRBV6-1 ASSEQGSSYNSPLH
many TRBJ1-2 TRBV12-3/TRBV12-4 ASQGTDYGYT
NA TRBJ2-1 TRBV18 ASSMTRNEQF
once TRBJ1-2 TRBV11-2 ASSPNPRGKVNGYT
many TRBJ2-7 TRBV24-1 ATSDSREGGYEQY
many TRBJ1-2 TRBV29-1 SVPGYGYT
NA TRBJ2-1 TRBV6-2/TRBV6-3 ASSYLGLPGVNEQF
many TRBJ2-2 TRBV25-1 ATSRTGDTGELF
few TRBJ2-1 TRBV7-3 ASSVQGSSLEQF
few TRBJ2-1 TRBV14 ASSPSDRAGNEQF
NA TRBJ1-2 TRBV19 ASTKGLYGYT
many TRBJ1-6 TRBV9 ASGGTANNSPLH
few TRBJ2-1 TRBV19 ASSIQVPPYNEQF
NA TRBJ1-6 TRBV10-3 AISQGDQGIGSPLH
NA TRBJ1-5 TRBV2 ASSWAGDSNQPQH
NA TRBJ2-3 TRBV7-3 ASSLLSGPKADTQY